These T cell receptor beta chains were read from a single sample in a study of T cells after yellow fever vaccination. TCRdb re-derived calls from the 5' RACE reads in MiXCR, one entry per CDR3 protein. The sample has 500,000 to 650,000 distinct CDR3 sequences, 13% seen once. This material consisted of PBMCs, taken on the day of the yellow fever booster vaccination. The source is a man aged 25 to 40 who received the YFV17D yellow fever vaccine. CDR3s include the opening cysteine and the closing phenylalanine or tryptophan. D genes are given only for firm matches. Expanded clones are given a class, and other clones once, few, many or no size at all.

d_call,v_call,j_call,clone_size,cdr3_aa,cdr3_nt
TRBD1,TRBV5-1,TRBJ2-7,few,CASSNRQGAEQYF,TGCGCCAGCAGCAACAGACAGGGGGCCGAGCAGTACTTC
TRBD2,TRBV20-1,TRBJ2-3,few,CSASPSGKWDTQYF,TGCAGTGCTAGTCCTAGCGGGAAATGGGATACGCAGTATTTT
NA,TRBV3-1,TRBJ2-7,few,CASRPGRFGEQYF,TGTGCCAGCAGACCTGGACGGTTCGGCGAGCAGTACTTC
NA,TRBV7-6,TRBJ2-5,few,CASSLDWGKETQYF,TGTGCCAGCAGCTTAGACTGGGGGAAAGAGACCCAGTACTTC
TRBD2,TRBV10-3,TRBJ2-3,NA,CAISDVLAGLTDTQYF,TGTGCCATCAGTGACGTCCTAGCGGGGCTCACAGATACGCAGTATTTT
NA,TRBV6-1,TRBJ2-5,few,CASTHRQGYQETQYF,TGTGCCAGCACCCACCGGCAGGGTTATCAGGAGACCCAGTACTTC
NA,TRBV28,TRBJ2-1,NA,CASSWGSSRGSFF,TGTGCCAGCAGTTGGGGATCTTCACGTGGGAGTTTCTTC
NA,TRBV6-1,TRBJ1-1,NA,CASITGRSAMNTEAFF,TGTGCCAGCATCACAGGGAGGAGCGCCATGAACACTGAAGCTTTCTTT
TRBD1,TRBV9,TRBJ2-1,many,CASSVTGGYNEQFF,TGTGCCAGCAGCGTGACAGGGGGATACAATGAGCAGTTCTTC
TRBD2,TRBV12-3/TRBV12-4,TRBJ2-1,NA,CASRSSGRGNEQFF,TGTGCCAGCAGATCTAGCGGGAGGGGCAATGAGCAGTTCTTC
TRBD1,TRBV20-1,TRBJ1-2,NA,CSARDLTGNYGYTF,TGCAGTGCTAGGGATCTGACAGGGAACTATGGCTACACCTTC
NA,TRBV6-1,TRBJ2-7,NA,CASRRGEGSPAIEQYF,TGTGCCAGCAGACGGGGAGAGGGTTCCCCGGCCATCGAACAGTACTTC
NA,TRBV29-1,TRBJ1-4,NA,CSVRFGTAEKLFF,TGCAGCGTTAGGTTCGGGACGGCTGAAAAACTGTTTTTT
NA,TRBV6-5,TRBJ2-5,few,CASSYLAGDQETQYF,TGTGCCAGCAGTTACCTGGCGGGCGACCAAGAGACCCAGTACTTC
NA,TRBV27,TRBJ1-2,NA,CASSLEGTAGGYTF,TGTGCCAGCAGTTTAGAGGGGACCGCGGGTGGCTACACCTTC
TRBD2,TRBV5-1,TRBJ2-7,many,CASSLAGEQYF,TGTGCCAGCAGTTTAGCGGGGGAGCAGTACTTC
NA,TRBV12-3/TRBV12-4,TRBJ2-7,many,CASNGPISYEQYF,TGTGCCAGCAATGGGCCGATCTCCTACGAGCAGTACTTC
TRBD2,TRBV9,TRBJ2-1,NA,CASSGTSGVLEQFF,TGTGCCAGTAGTGGGACTAGCGGGGTCTTGGAGCAGTTCTTC
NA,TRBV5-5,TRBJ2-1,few,CASSSFREQFF,TGTGCCAGCAGCTCCTTCCGTGAGCAGTTCTTC
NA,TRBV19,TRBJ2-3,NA,CASSTLIGAILTDTQYF,TGTGCCAGTAGCACCCTTATAGGGGCGATCCTCACAGATACGCAGTATTTT
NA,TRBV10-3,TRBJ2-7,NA,CAISESRGPGEQYF,TGTGCCATCAGTGAGTCACGAGGGCCGGGAGAGCAGTACTTC
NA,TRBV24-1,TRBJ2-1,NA,CATRGRSGDEQFF,TGTGCCACCCGTGGCAGGTCTGGGGATGAGCAGTTCTTC
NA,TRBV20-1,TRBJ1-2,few,CSAREVYYGYTF,TGCAGTGCTAGAGAGGTTTACTATGGCTACACCTTC
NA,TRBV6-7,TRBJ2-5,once,CASPLVSVYQETQYF,TGTGCCAGCCCCCTGGTTTCGGTCTACCAAGAGACCCAGTACTTC
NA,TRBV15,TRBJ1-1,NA,CATSRVGGRGNTEAFF,TGTGCCACCAGCAGAGTGGGGGGGAGGGGGAACACTGAAGCTTTCTTT
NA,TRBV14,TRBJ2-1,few,CASSRGVGNEQFF,TGTGCCAGCAGTAGGGGAGTTGGAAATGAGCAGTTCTTC
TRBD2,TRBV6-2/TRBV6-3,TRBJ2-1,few,CASIWRDPSGSYNEQFF,TGTGCCAGCATTTGGCGGGACCCTAGCGGGAGTTACAATGAGCAGTTCTTC
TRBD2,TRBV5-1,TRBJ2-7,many,CASSLGAGGAYEQYF,TGCGCCAGCAGCTTGGGCGCGGGAGGCGCGTACGAGCAGTACTTC
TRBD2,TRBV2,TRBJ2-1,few,CASSDSLEREVGNEQFF,TGTGCCAGCAGTGACTCCTTGGAGCGGGAGGTCGGGAATGAGCAGTTCTTC
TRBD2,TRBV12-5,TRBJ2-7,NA,CASGSETSGSSYEQYF,TGTGCTAGTGGTTCGGAGACTAGCGGGAGCTCCTACGAGCAGTACTTC
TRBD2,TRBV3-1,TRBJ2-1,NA,CASSSITSGYNEQFF,TGTGCCAGCAGCTCAATCACTAGCGGGTACAATGAGCAGTTCTTC
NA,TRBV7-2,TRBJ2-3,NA,CASSLYAGSTDTQYF,TGTGCCAGCAGCTTATACGCAGGGAGCACAGATACGCAGTATTTT
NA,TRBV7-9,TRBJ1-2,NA,CASSVWGEENYGYTF,TGTGCCAGCAGCGTATGGGGGGAAGAAAACTATGGCTACACCTTC
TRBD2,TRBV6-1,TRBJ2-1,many,CASTSGVSYNEQFF,TGTGCCAGCACTAGCGGGGTTTCCTACAATGAGCAGTTCTTC
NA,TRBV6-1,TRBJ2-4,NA,CASSSTGLAKNIQYF,TGTGCCAGCAGCTCAACTGGACTAGCCAAAAACATTCAGTACTTC
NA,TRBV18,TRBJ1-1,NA,CASSPPINTEAFF,TGTGCCAGCTCACCACCAATCAACACTGAAGCTTTCTTT
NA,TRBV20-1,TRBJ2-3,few,CSARDPKGNTQYF,TGCAGTGCTAGAGACCCTAAGGGAAATACGCAGTATTTT
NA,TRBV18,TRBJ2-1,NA,CASSPRTGYNEQFF,TGTGCCAGCTCACCCAGGACGGGCTACAATGAGCAGTTCTTC
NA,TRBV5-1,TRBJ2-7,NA,CASSLQGLGYEQYF,TGCGCCAGCAGCTTGCAGGGTCTGGGGTACGAGCAGTACTTC
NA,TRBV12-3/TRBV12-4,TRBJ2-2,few,CASSLGGAETSGELFF,TGTGCCAGCAGTTTGGGGGGTGCTGAAACGTCCGGGGAGCTGTTTTTT
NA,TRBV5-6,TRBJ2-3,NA,CASSLDQHYLGADTQYF,TGTGCCAGCAGCTTGGATCAGCACTACCTGGGCGCAGATACGCAGTATTTT
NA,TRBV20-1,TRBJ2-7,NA,CSAREDGTSYEQYF,TGCAGTGCTAGAGAGGATGGGACTTCTTACGAGCAGTACTTC
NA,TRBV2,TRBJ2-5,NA,CASNAGSEESQYF,TGTGCCAGCAATGCAGGGAGCGAAGAGTCCCAGTACTTC
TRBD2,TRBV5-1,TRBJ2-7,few,CASSLFSSGSSSYEQYF,TGCGCCAGCAGCTTGTTTTCTAGCGGGAGTTCTTCCTACGAGCAGTACTTC
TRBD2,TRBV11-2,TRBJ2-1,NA,CASSLIPGGGNEQFF,TGTGCCAGCAGCTTAATTCCGGGCGGGGGCAATGAGCAGTTCTTC